The present entry profiles one TCR beta chain with its context. This specimen comes from a study of technical replicates of blood from a handful of donors. CDR3 length: 15 amino acids. V shed 6 bases and J shed 2 bases, with 20 bases lying between them. Germline V gene sequence: CDR1 GTSNPN, CDR2 SVGIG (reference sequence). The data were produced by immunoSEQ multiplex PCR, yet TCRdb's version contains in-frame clones alone and is incomplete. The data contain under 15,000 clones, about 91% of them singletons. The chain carries TRBV30 and TRBJ2-7; D might be TRBD2 (6 bases). What was sequenced was PBMCs. The receptor was isolated from a human donor in good health. This CDR3 is CACLSKPGGTYEQYF. DNA of the CDR3: TGTGCCTGTTTGAGTAAACCGGGCGGGACCTACGAGCAGTACTTC.